These 13 T cell receptor beta chains share one sample of origin, sequenced in a study of spatial heterogeneity in lung cancer. Regarding the study as a whole: Mutation tallies in tumors tracked expanded intratumoral alpha and beta TCR counts.

TCRdb processed the 5' RACE reads anew with MiXCR; each CDR3 protein has one entry. This table holds about 13,000 distinct CDR3 sequences, 3% to 4% found once. Their antigen targets remain unknown. The time point is: sample taken at primary tumor resection. The sequencing here drew on lung tumor tissue, taken at surgery. Receptors originate from a male donor with early-stage non-small cell lung cancer.

This clonotype ranks as medium-sized (0.01 to 0.1%). The J gene is TRBJ2-7, the V gene TRBV5-4, with D possibly matching TRBD1 (6 bases). The germline V and J ends were trimmed by 4 bases and 0 bases, with 14 bases remaining between them. CDR3 length: 15 amino acids. Germline CDR1 and CDR2: SGHNT and YYREEE (reference sequence). The CDR3 bases are TGTGCCAGCAGCCACCAGGGGCCTCGCTCCTACGAGCAGTACTTC. Amino acid sequence: CASSHQGPRSYEQYF.

In its sample, this clonotype was seen many times. The V gene is TRBV28, the J gene TRBJ1-3; no reliable D call. The length of the CDR3 is 12 residues. The V end lost 3 bases, the J end lost 8 bases, and 8 bases lay between the germline ends. Germline V lookup: CDR1 MDHEN, CDR2 SYDVKM. CDR3 DNA: TGTGCCAGCAGTTTTCTTAAGGACACCATATATTTT. As protein: CASSFLKDTIYF.

In this sample, this clonotype is medium-sized. This chain links TRBV29-1 with TRBJ2-7; D perhaps matches TRBD1 (6 bases). Trimming removed 0 bases at V and 5 bases at J, with 17 bases between. The germline gives CDR1 SQVTM, CDR2 ANQGSEA. The CDR3 loop spans 15 amino acids. CDR3 loop: CSVEDPETGSHEQYF. The CDR3 coding sequence is TGCAGCGTTGAAGATCCAGAGACAGGTAGCCACGAGCAGTACTTC.

This clonotype has a count of ten or more. The chain employs TRBV7-2 and TRBJ2-7; weak D call: TRBD2 (6 bases). The V end was cut by 5 bases, the J end by 2 bases, with 16 bases between. This CDR3 contains 15 residues. Germline CDR1 is SGHTA and CDR2 is FQGNSA. The CDR3 coding sequence is TGTGCCAGCAGCCAGAACGGGGACTTAGCCTACGAGCAGTACTTC. Amino acid sequence: CASSQNGDLAYEQYF.

This clonotype was seen at least ten times. The V and J genes are TRBV7-8 and TRBJ2-2; a possible D gene is TRBD1 (6 bases). The V gene lost 2 bases and the J gene lost 1 base, with 17 bases spanning the gap. In germline, CDR1 is SGHVS, CDR2 FQNEAQ. The CDR3 runs 18 residues. The CDR3 here is CASSLPATGTRNTGELFF. DNA of the CDR3: TGTGCCAGCAGCTTACCGGCGACTGGGACAAGGAACACCGGGGAGCTGTTTTTT.

Ten or more counts support this clonotype. V usage is TRBV2 and J usage is TRBJ1-4, with D hard to call. Germline CDR1 is SNHLY and CDR2 is FYNNEI. Trimming stripped 6 bases from V and 0 bases from J, with 5 bases between. This CDR3 has 13 amino acids. The CDR3 nucleotides are TGTGCCAGCAGGGGTACAACTAATGAAAAACTGTTTTTT. It translates to CASRGTTNEKLFF.

The J gene is TRBJ2-3, the V gene TRBV2, with TRBD2 as a possible D gene (7 bases). This CDR3 is built from 15 residues. The V end lost 3 bases, the J end lost 4 bases, and 14 bases lay between the germline ends. CDR1 is SNHLY and CDR2 is FYNNEI in the germline V gene. The DNA for the CDR3 is TGTGCCAGCAGTGAGGGGGGGGGGCAATCAGATACGCAGTATTTT. Amino acids: CASSEGGGQSDTQYF.

The chain uses TRBV30 and TRBJ2-5; TRBD1 might be the D (6 bases). The CDR3 is 12 residues long. Germline V lookup: CDR1 GTSNPN, CDR2 SVGIG (reference sequence). Trimming took off 2 bases at V and 4 bases at J, with 8 bases between the two ends. The CDR3 sequence is CAWSRGSETQYF. Written as DNA, the CDR3 is TGTGCCTGGAGTAGGGGGTCAGAGACCCAGTACTTC.

V is TRBV7-2 and J is TRBJ1-1; D is undetermined. The germline gives CDR1 SGHTA, CDR2 FQGNSA. This CDR3 has 13 amino acids. The V end was cut by 3 bases, the J end by 4 bases, with 9 bases between. In DNA form, the CDR3 reads TGTGCCAGCAGCTTGTATAGAAGCACTGAAGCTTTCTTT. Translating it yields CASSLYRSTEAFF.

The sample holds many counts of this clonotype. This chain links TRBV4-3 with TRBJ2-7, with D possibly called TRBD1 or TRBD2 (5 bases each). Germline loops: CDR1 LGHNA, CDR2 YSLEER. The CDR3 is made up of 15 amino acids. V was pared by 3 bases and J by 2 bases, with 14 bases between. The CDR3 protein is CASSQGPAGTYEQYF. CDR3 coding DNA: TGCGCCAGCAGCCAGGGACCAGCAGGGACCTACGAGCAGTACTTC.

This clonotype was detected many times. This chain joins TRBV5-1 and TRBJ1-1, with 7 bases fitting TRBD1. Germline assignment: CDR1 SGHRS and CDR2 YFSETQ. Losses at the gene ends were 1 base for V and 6 bases for J; bases not matched to a gene: 9. CDR3 length equals 15 residues. CDR3 bases: TGCGCCAGCAGCTTGAGGTCAGGGGGGGATCCTGAAGCTTTCTTT. Protein sequence: CASSLRSGGDPEAFF. The variable domain in full, with the rest retrieved from reference TRBV5-1 and TRBJ1-1, is KAGVTQTPRYLIKTRGQQVTLSCSPISGHRSVSWYQQTPGQGLQFLFEYFSETQRNKGNFPGRFSGRQFSNSRSEMNVSTLELGDSALYLCASSLRSGGDPEAFFGQGTRLTVV.

This clonotype showed up many times. A read error is possible here, since a much larger clone lies one base away. V usage is TRBV27 and J usage is TRBJ1-2, with a possible D match to TRBD1 (5 bases). The CDR3 spans 13 residues. Trimming left V 6 bases short and J 12 bases short, with 20 bases between. CDR1 is MNHEY, CDR2 SMNVEV, per germline (reference sequence). The CDR3 region has the DNA TGTGCCAGCAGCCTGGTCGGACAACCGGCCGACACCTTC. As protein: CASSLVGQPADTF.

This clonotype was counted ten times or more. This chain links TRBV7-2 with TRBJ2-5; a possible D gene is TRBD2 (6 bases). Germline CDR1 reads SGHTA; CDR2 reads FQGNSA. The CDR3 is 14 residues long. The V gene lost 5 bases and the J gene lost 1 base, with 11 bases spanning the gap. The chain's CDR3 is CASSGRGAQETQYF. Written as DNA, the CDR3 is TGTGCCAGCAGCGGGCGCGGGGCCCAAGAGACCCAGTACTTC.